The rows below give T cell receptor beta chains drawn from one sample of a study of blood T cell repertoires in COVID-19. Only in-frame clones appear in the TCRdb table, and some are missing; sequencing was by immunoSEQ multiplex PCR. The table has a few hundred thousand clones, around 86% seen once. The source material was peripheral blood. Receptors originate from a woman aged 40 to 55 who had recovered from COVID-19. Each CDR3 is given with its conserved first and last residue. Each record gives: CDR3 protein, CDR3 DNA, CDR3 length, J gene, D gene, V gene, clone size. The D gene is left open where the match is weak. A row's size may be missing; if present it is once, few, many or a size class.

CDR3: CASSLVAGPYGYTF; DNA: TGTGCCAGCAGCTTAGTGGCGGGGCCCTATGGCTACACCTTC; length: 14; J: TRBJ1-2; D: -; V: TRBV7-2; size: -
CDR3: CASSEMVGVLSSYEQYF; DNA: TGTGCCAGCAGTGAAATGGTAGGAGTACTAAGCTCCTACGAGCAGTACTTC; length: 17; J: TRBJ2-7; D: -; V: TRBV2; size: -
CDR3: CASSPLLDNQETQYF; DNA: TGTGCCAGCTCACCCCTTCTGGACAACCAAGAGACCCAGTACTTC; length: 15; J: TRBJ2-5; D: -; V: TRBV18; size: -
CDR3: CASSIAGGSYEQYF; DNA: TGTGCCAGTAGTATAGCTGGCGGCTCCTACGAGCAGTACTTC; length: 14; J: TRBJ2-7; D: -; V: TRBV19; size: -
CDR3: CASSSSGYTDTQYF; DNA: TGTGCCAGCAGTAGCTCAGGGTACACAGATACGCAGTATTTT; length: 14; J: TRBJ2-3; D: -; V: TRBV6-5; size: -
CDR3: CASSQDSSGANVLTF; DNA: TGTGCCAGCAGCCAAGATAGCTCTGGGGCCAACGTCCTGACTTTC; length: 15; J: TRBJ2-6; D: -; V: TRBV3-1/TRBV3-2; size: -
CDR3: CASSLGAQGQGFWQPQHF; DNA: TGTGCCAGCAGTTTGGGGGCCCAGGGACAGGGATTTTGGCAGCCCCAGCATTTT; length: 18; J: TRBJ1-5; D: TRBD1; V: TRBV28; size: -
CDR3: CASSYSSPAREGEQYF; DNA: TGTGCCAGCAGTTACTCGTCCCCTGCGCGGGAGGGCGAGCAGTACTTC; length: 16; J: TRBJ2-7; D: TRBD2; V: TRBV6-5; size: -
CDR3: CASSTGGDQETQYF; DNA: TGTGCCAGCAGCACAGGGGGAGACCAAGAGACCCAGTACTTC; length: 14; J: TRBJ2-5; D: TRBD1; V: TRBV6-5; size: -
CDR3: CASSYRDRRTAEAFF; DNA: TGTGCCAGCAGCTACCGGGACAGAAGGACCGCTGAAGCTTTCTTT; length: 15; J: TRBJ1-1; D: TRBD1; V: TRBV11-2; size: -
CDR3: CASSLGEGTSGKVQYF; DNA: TGTGCCAGCAGTTTGGGGGAGGGGACTAGCGGGAAGGTTCAGTACTTC; length: 16; J: TRBJ2-4; D: TRBD2; V: TRBV6-2/TRBV6-3; size: -
CDR3: CASGFNPGQVNTEAFF; DNA: TGTGCTAGTGGTTTCAACCCGGGACAGGTGAACACTGAAGCTTTCTTT; length: 16; J: TRBJ1-1; D: TRBD1; V: TRBV12-5; size: -
CDR3: CAWSVGGSSYNEQFF; DNA: TGTGCCTGGAGTGTAGGTGGGAGTAGCTACAATGAGCAGTTCTTC; length: 15; J: TRBJ2-1; D: -; V: TRBV30; size: -
CDR3: CASSLLHFRGRVEKLFF; DNA: TGTGCCAGCAGCCTTCTCCATTTCAGGGGGCGCGTAGAAAAACTGTTTTTT; length: 17; J: TRBJ1-4; D: TRBD1; V: TRBV28; size: -
CDR3: CASSVAQGAIGGNTIYF; DNA: TGTGCCAGCAGCGTGGCGCAGGGGGCAATTGGCGGAAACACCATATATTTT; length: 17; J: TRBJ1-3; D: TRBD1; V: TRBV9; size: -
CDR3: CASSARQTSGETQYF; DNA: TGTGCCAGCAGCGCCCGACAGACTAGCGGAGAGACCCAGTACTTC; length: 15; J: TRBJ2-5; D: TRBD2; V: TRBV9; size: -
CDR3: CASSWGQGAYEQYF; DNA: TGTGCCAGCAGTTGGGGACAGGGAGCCTACGAGCAGTACTTC; length: 14; J: TRBJ2-7; D: TRBD1; V: TRBV6-5; size: few
CDR3: CASSVDPGERNTIYF; DNA: TGTGCCAGCAGCGTCGACCCCGGAGAGAGGAACACCATATATTTT; length: 15; J: TRBJ1-3; D: -; V: TRBV9; size: -
CDR3: CSALDSGETQYF; DNA: TGCAGCGCCTTGGACTCGGGGGAGACCCAGTACTTC; length: 12; J: TRBJ2-5; D: -; V: TRBV29-1; size: once
CDR3: CASSLDGLAGVTDTQYF; DNA: TGTGCCAGCAGCTTAGATGGCTTAGCGGGAGTTACAGATACGCAGTATTTT; length: 17; J: TRBJ2-3; D: TRBD2; V: TRBV11-3; size: -
CDR3: CASSGGMGPYNEQFF; DNA: TGTGCCAGTAGTGGGGGGATGGGGCCCTACAATGAGCAGTTCTTC; length: 15; J: TRBJ2-1; D: -; V: TRBV19; size: once
CDR3: CASSPPGLPYNEQFF; DNA: TGTGCCAGCAGCCCACCGGGACTACCCTACAATGAGCAGTTCTTC; length: 15; J: TRBJ2-1; D: TRBD2; V: TRBV7-9; size: -
CDR3: CASSLSRGPGQASYEQYF; DNA: TGTGCCAGCAGTTTATCGAGAGGTCCGGGACAGGCGTCCTACGAGCAGTACTTC; length: 18; J: TRBJ2-7; D: TRBD1; V: TRBV27; size: -
CDR3: CATSVGTNSYNEQFF; DNA: TGTGCCACCAGTGTTGGGACAAACTCCTACAATGAGCAGTTCTTC; length: 15; J: TRBJ2-1; D: -; V: TRBV24-1; size: -
CDR3: CASSARGLAGRVGDNEQFF; DNA: TGTGCCAGCAGCGCTCGAGGACTAGCGGGCCGAGTGGGGGACAATGAGCAGTTCTTC; length: 19; J: TRBJ2-1; D: TRBD2; V: TRBV9; size: -
CDR3: CASSSDSLADTQYF; DNA: TGTGCCAGCAGTAGCGACAGTTTGGCAGATACGCAGTATTTT; length: 14; J: TRBJ2-3; D: -; V: TRBV6-6; size: -
CDR3: CASSGTDYEQYF; DNA: TGTGCCAGCAGCGGGACAGACTACGAGCAGTACTTC; length: 12; J: TRBJ2-7; D: TRBD1; V: TRBV2; size: -
CDR3: CSASRSSGISNEQFF; DNA: TGCAGTGCTAGTAGGTCTAGCGGGATAAGCAATGAGCAGTTCTTC; length: 15; J: TRBJ2-1; D: TRBD2; V: TRBV20-1; size: once
CDR3: CASSMRDRLGTEAFF; DNA: TGTGCCAGTAGTATGAGGGACAGGCTAGGCACTGAAGCTTTCTTT; length: 15; J: TRBJ1-1; D: TRBD1; V: TRBV19; size: few
CDR3: CASTGSTDTQYF; DNA: TGTGCCAGCACAGGTTCCACAGATACGCAGTATTTT; length: 12; J: TRBJ2-3; D: -; V: TRBV10-3; size: few
CDR3: CASAQSGTGAYEQYF; DNA: TGTGCCAGCGCACAGTCAGGGACAGGCGCCTACGAGCAGTACTTC; length: 15; J: TRBJ2-7; D: TRBD1; V: TRBV6-6; size: -
CDR3: CASSQTSGPYNEQFF; DNA: TGTGCCAGTAGCCAAACTAGCGGCCCCTACAATGAGCAGTTCTTC; length: 15; J: TRBJ2-1; D: TRBD2; V: TRBV19; size: -
CDR3: CASSLDPTGELFF; DNA: TGTGCCAGCAGCCTAGACCCGACCGGGGAGCTGTTTTTT; length: 13; J: TRBJ2-2; D: -; V: TRBV4-2; size: -
CDR3: CASRQGDWPGEQYF; DNA: TGTGCCAGTAGGCAGGGTGACTGGCCTGGGGAGCAGTACTTC; length: 14; J: TRBJ2-7; D: -; V: TRBV19; size: few
CDR3: CASSELLDSQETQYF; DNA: TGTGCCAGCAGTGAGCTATTGGACAGCCAAGAGACCCAGTACTTC; length: 15; J: TRBJ2-5; D: -; V: TRBV2; size: -
CDR3: CASKPNEGQGTYEQYF; DNA: TGTGCCAGTAAGCCCAATGAAGGACAGGGAACCTACGAGCAGTACTTC; length: 16; J: TRBJ2-7; D: TRBD1; V: TRBV19; size: once
CDR3: CASSMQGMRDRLNTGELFF; DNA: TGTGCCAGTAGTATGCAGGGAATGAGGGACAGACTGAACACCGGGGAGCTGTTTTTT; length: 19; J: TRBJ2-2; D: TRBD1; V: TRBV19; size: -
CDR3: CASSSYIAGDYEQYF; DNA: TGTGCCAGCAGTTCATACATAGCGGGTGACTACGAGCAGTACTTC; length: 15; J: TRBJ2-7; D: TRBD2; V: TRBV27; size: -
CDR3: CASLRAGGGYDEQFF; DNA: TGTGCCAGCCTAAGAGCGGGAGGCGGCTACGATGAGCAGTTCTTC; length: 15; J: TRBJ2-1; D: TRBD2; V: TRBV6-5; size: -
CDR3: CASSLKDGRAYEQYF; DNA: TGTGCCAGCAGTTTAAAAGACGGGAGGGCCTACGAGCAGTACTTC; length: 15; J: TRBJ2-7; D: TRBD2; V: TRBV27; size: -
CDR3: CATRLRRQATDTQYF; DNA: TGTGCCACCAGGTTACGTCGGCAGGCGACAGATACGCAGTATTTT; length: 15; J: TRBJ2-3; D: -; V: TRBV15; size: -
CDR3: CASSPGYQETQYF; DNA: TGTGCCAGCTCGCCGGGTTACCAAGAGACCCAGTACTTC; length: 13; J: TRBJ2-5; D: -; V: TRBV27; size: -
CDR3: CASSVESDSYNEQFF; DNA: TGTGCCAGCAGCGTAGAAAGCGACTCCTACAATGAGCAGTTCTTC; length: 15; J: TRBJ2-1; D: -; V: TRBV9; size: -
CDR3: CASSLAQAFQETQYF; DNA: TGTGCCAGCAGCTTAGCCCAGGCATTCCAAGAGACCCAGTACTTC; length: 15; J: TRBJ2-5; D: -; V: TRBV7-2; size: -
CDR3: CASSALTVAGGGEQYF; DNA: TGTGCCAGCAGTGCGCTTACGGTGGCGGGAGGAGGTGAGCAGTACTTC; length: 16; J: TRBJ2-7; D: TRBD2; V: TRBV27; size: -
CDR3: CASNRSNQPQHF; DNA: TGTGCCAGCAATCGGAGCAACCAGCCCCAGCATTTT; length: 12; J: TRBJ1-5; D: -; V: TRBV6-5; size: -